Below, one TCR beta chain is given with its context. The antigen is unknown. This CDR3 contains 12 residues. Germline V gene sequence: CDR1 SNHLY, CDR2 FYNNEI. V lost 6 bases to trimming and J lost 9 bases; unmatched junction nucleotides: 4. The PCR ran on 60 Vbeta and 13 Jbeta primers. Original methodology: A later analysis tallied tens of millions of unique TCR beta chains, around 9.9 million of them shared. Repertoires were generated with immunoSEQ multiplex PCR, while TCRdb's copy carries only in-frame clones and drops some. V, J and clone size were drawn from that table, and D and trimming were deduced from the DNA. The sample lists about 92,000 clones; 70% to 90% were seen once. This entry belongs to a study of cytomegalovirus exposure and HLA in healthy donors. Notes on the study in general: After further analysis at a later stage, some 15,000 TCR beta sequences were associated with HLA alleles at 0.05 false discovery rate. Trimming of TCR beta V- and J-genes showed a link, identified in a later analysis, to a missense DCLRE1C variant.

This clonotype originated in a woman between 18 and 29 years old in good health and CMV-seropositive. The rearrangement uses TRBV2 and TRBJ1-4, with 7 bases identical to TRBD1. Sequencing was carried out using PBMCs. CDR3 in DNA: TGTGCCAGCAGGAGGGACAGTCAAAAACTGTTTTTT. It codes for CASRRDSQKLFF.